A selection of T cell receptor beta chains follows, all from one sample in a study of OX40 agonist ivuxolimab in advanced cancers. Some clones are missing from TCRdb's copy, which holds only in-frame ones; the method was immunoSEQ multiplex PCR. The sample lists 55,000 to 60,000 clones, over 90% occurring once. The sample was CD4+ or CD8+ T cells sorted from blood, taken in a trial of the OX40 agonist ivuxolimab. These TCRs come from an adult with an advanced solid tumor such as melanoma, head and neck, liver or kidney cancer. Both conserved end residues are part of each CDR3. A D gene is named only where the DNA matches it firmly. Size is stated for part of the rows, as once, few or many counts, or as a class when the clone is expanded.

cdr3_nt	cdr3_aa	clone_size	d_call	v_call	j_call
TGTGCCAGCAGCCCAACCGGGACACGTGGCGAAAAACTGTTTTTT	CASSPTGTRGEKLFF	NA	NA	TRBV7-3	TRBJ1-4
TGTGCCAGCAGCAAGCGGGAGGGAGACGAGCAGTACTTC	CASSKREGDEQYF	NA	TRBD2	TRBV5-4	TRBJ2-7
TGTGCCAGCAGCCCCGAGGACCTTCCCGTTAATGAAAAACTGTTTTTT	CASSPEDLPVNEKLFF	once	NA	TRBV9	TRBJ1-4
TGTGCCAGCAGCCGAACAGGGTGGGGAAACACCATATATTTT	CASSRTGWGNTIYF	NA	NA	TRBV4-2	TRBJ1-3
TGTGCCAGCAGTTTTCTGACCCGGGATGAGCAGTTCTTC	CASSFLTRDEQFF	once	NA	TRBV27	TRBJ2-1
TGTGCCATCGGGGTGAAGGGCGAGGCTGGGACCCAGTACTTC	CAIGVKGEAGTQYF	NA	NA	TRBV10-3	TRBJ2-5
TGTGCCAGCAGTCCCTTACTAGCGGGAGGGCCGAATGAGCAGTTCTTC	CASSPLLAGGPNEQFF	NA	TRBD2	TRBV28	TRBJ2-1
TGTGCCAGCAGTTTATCGGAGGGGGACTACGAGCAGTACTTC	CASSLSEGDYEQYF	NA	NA	TRBV27	TRBJ2-7
TGTGCCAGCAGTTTAGAGGGGTTGGGGGAGCAGTACTTC	CASSLEGLGEQYF	NA	NA	TRBV27	TRBJ2-7
TGCGCCAGCAGCCAAGTCGGGACAGGGGTCTACAATGAGCAGTTCTTC	CASSQVGTGVYNEQFF	NA	TRBD1	TRBV4-3	TRBJ2-1
TGTGCCAGCAGTTTAAATACGGGCCAGTACACTGAAGCTTTCTTT	CASSLNTGQYTEAFF	NA	NA	TRBV27	TRBJ1-1
TGTGCCAGCAGCTACGCCTACGAGCAGTACTTC	CASSYAYEQYF	once	NA	TRBV7-9	TRBJ2-7
TGTGCCAGCAGCCCCCGAGGCGGGCGGGCCTACAATGAGCAGTTCTTC	CASSPRGGRAYNEQFF	once	NA	TRBV7-9	TRBJ2-1
TGTGCCAGCAGTGAACTAGGTAGCTCCTACGAGCAGTACTTC	CASSELGSSYEQYF	once	NA	TRBV6-1	TRBJ2-7
TGTGCCAGCAGTCCGGCCCGACGGACGGGCTTCTACGAGCAGTACTTC	CASSPARRTGFYEQYF	NA	NA	TRBV28	TRBJ2-7
TGTGCCAGTAGCATATCCCCAGGGACAGAAAGATGGGACTATGGCTACACCTTC	CASSISPGTERWDYGYTF	NA	TRBD1	TRBV19	TRBJ1-2
TGTGCCATCAGTGCGGGGGGGGATAATGAAAAACTGTTTTTT	CAISAGGDNEKLFF	NA	NA	TRBV10-3	TRBJ1-4
TGTGCCAGCAGCTTGGAGTTGGCGTTCCCAAGATGGACCCAGTACTTC	CASSLELAFPRWTQYF	NA	NA	TRBV5-6	TRBJ2-5
TGTGCCAGCAGCCCCTCGCCCGTTTGGGGAGGGCCAGAGTCAGAGGACGAGCAGTACTTC	CASSPSPVWGGPESEDEQYF	NA	NA	TRBV21-1	TRBJ2-7
TGTGCCAGCAGTTTATCAGCTAGCGGGAGCACAGATACGCAGTATTTT	CASSLSASGSTDTQYF	NA	TRBD2	TRBV28	TRBJ2-3
TGTGCCAGCAGCCCCCCGAACAATGAGCAGTTCTTC	CASSPPNNEQFF	NA	NA	TRBV13	TRBJ2-1
TGTGCCAGCACTCTGACAGGGAAAAATCAGCCCCAGCATTTT	CASTLTGKNQPQHF	NA	TRBD1	TRBV6-1	TRBJ1-5
TGCAGCGTTGAATTGGCAGATACAACCTACGAGCAGTACTTC	CSVELADTTYEQYF	NA	NA	TRBV29-1	TRBJ2-7
TGTGCCAGCAGCGCCGCCGGGGCTAGCGGTAGCCTCGCCGATACGCAGTATTTT	CASSAAGASGSLADTQYF	NA	TRBD2	TRBV7-6	TRBJ2-3
TGTGCCAGCAGTTACGGGGGGGAGATCTACGAGCAGTACTTC	CASSYGGEIYEQYF	NA	TRBD2	TRBV6-5	TRBJ2-7
TGTGCCAGCCGACCCGGCTTATTATCCGAACAAGAGACCCAGTACTTC	CASRPGLLSEQETQYF	NA	NA	TRBV28	TRBJ2-5
TGTGCCAGCAGCGTTTCCACTAGCGGCTACAATGAGCAGTTCTTC	CASSVSTSGYNEQFF	NA	TRBD2	TRBV9	TRBJ2-1
TGTGCCAGCCTCCAGGGACAGGGGGCGTTCGATGGCTACACCTTC	CASLQGQGAFDGYTF	NA	NA	TRBV21-1	TRBJ1-2
TGTGCCAGTAGTATAATCAGCCAGGGTCCTAATCAGCCCCAGCATTTT	CASSIISQGPNQPQHF	NA	NA	TRBV19	TRBJ1-5
TGTGCCAGCAGCCCAAACAGGGGTAGCACTGAAGCTTTCTTT	CASSPNRGSTEAFF	NA	TRBD1	TRBV5-4	TRBJ1-1
TGTGCCAGCAGCGTGGCGGGGGATGGAAACACCATATATTTT	CASSVAGDGNTIYF	NA	NA	TRBV9	TRBJ1-3
TGTGCCATCAGTACCGGGGCGGGAGGTTACTACGAGCAGTACTTC	CAISTGAGGYYEQYF	NA	TRBD2	TRBV10-3	TRBJ2-7
TGTGCCAGCAGCCTTGGAGGACGGACCACAGATACGCAGTATTTT	CASSLGGRTTDTQYF	NA	NA	TRBV11-3	TRBJ2-3
TGTGCCAGCAGTCATTCTAGGGTCGAGCAGTACTTC	CASSHSRVEQYF	NA	NA	TRBV27	TRBJ2-7
TGTGCCAGCAGCGTATACGGCGGGGGCCCCCTCGAGCAGTACTTC	CASSVYGGGPLEQYF	NA	NA	TRBV9	TRBJ2-7
TGTGCCAGCAGTTTCGACGTACAGGCAAGCACAGATACGCAGTATTTT	CASSFDVQASTDTQYF	few	NA	TRBV9	TRBJ2-3
TGTGCCAGCAGCTTGCAGCGGAGCTACAATGAGCAGTTCTTC	CASSLQRSYNEQFF	NA	NA	TRBV5-8	TRBJ2-1
TGTGCCAGCATCGCGGCTAGCGGAACCTACGAGCAGTACTTC	CASIAASGTYEQYF	NA	TRBD2	TRBV27	TRBJ2-7
TGTGCCAGTAGTAGAGCAGGACGGGAGGGGCTAAATGAGCAGTTCTTC	CASSRAGREGLNEQFF	NA	TRBD2	TRBV19	TRBJ2-1
TGTGCCACCAGCAGCCTCTCTGCCTACAATGAGCAGTTCTTC	CATSSLSAYNEQFF	NA	NA	TRBV15	TRBJ2-1
TGTGCCAGCAGCGCGATAGCGGGAGGGCCCGCAGATACGCAGTATTTT	CASSAIAGGPADTQYF	NA	TRBD2	TRBV9	TRBJ2-3
TGTGCCAGCAGTCTTCAGACAGGGATGGGTAAATGGGAGACCCAGTACTTC	CASSLQTGMGKWETQYF	NA	TRBD1	TRBV27	TRBJ2-5
TGTGCCACCCAACCAACCCATTCCATCCCCTACAATGAGCAGTTCTTC	CATQPTHSIPYNEQFF	NA	NA	TRBV4-2	TRBJ2-1
TGTGCCAGTAGCCCCTCGGCGTTTCTTGGCACAGATACGCAGTATTTT	CASSPSAFLGTDTQYF	once	NA	TRBV19	TRBJ2-3
TGCGCCAGCACCTGGCGGGAGGGGGCAACTAATGAAAAACTGTTTTTT	CASTWREGATNEKLFF	once	NA	TRBV4-1	TRBJ1-4
TGTGCCAGCAGCTGGGGGGCGGGATCTGGGGCCAACGTCCTGACTTTC	CASSWGAGSGANVLTF	NA	NA	TRBV11-2	TRBJ2-6
TGTGCCAGCAGCTTAAAACCGTACGAGCAGTACTTC	CASSLKPYEQYF	once	NA	TRBV7-9	TRBJ2-7
TGTGCCAGCAGTTCGGGAGACAGGGGGCGCGGAAACACCATATATTTT	CASSSGDRGRGNTIYF	once	TRBD1	TRBV6-5	TRBJ1-3
TGTGCCAGCAGTTTGGACAGCTCCTACAATGAGCAGTTCTTC	CASSLDSSYNEQFF	NA	NA	TRBV6-5	TRBJ2-1
TGTGCCAGCAGCTTGACGGGACTAGCGCTACGAGACTCCTACAATGAGCAGTTCTTC	CASSLTGLALRDSYNEQFF	NA	TRBD2	TRBV5-4	TRBJ2-1
TGCGCCAGCACCCCAAGGGAGAGGGGCTACGAGCAGTACTTC	CASTPRERGYEQYF	NA	NA	TRBV5-1	TRBJ2-7
TGTGCCAGTAGTCCAGGCAGGGGGTTTCTTCAGCCCCAGCATTTT	CASSPGRGFLQPQHF	NA	TRBD1	TRBV19	TRBJ1-5
TGTGCCAGCAGCTTAGGGGGAGGTATTCGCACAGATACGCAGTATTTT	CASSLGGGIRTDTQYF	once	NA	TRBV13	TRBJ2-3
TGTGCCAGTAGACTGGCGTACCTAACTAGCGGGATTACCGGGGAGCTGTTTTTT	CASRLAYLTSGITGELFF	once	TRBD2	TRBV19	TRBJ2-2